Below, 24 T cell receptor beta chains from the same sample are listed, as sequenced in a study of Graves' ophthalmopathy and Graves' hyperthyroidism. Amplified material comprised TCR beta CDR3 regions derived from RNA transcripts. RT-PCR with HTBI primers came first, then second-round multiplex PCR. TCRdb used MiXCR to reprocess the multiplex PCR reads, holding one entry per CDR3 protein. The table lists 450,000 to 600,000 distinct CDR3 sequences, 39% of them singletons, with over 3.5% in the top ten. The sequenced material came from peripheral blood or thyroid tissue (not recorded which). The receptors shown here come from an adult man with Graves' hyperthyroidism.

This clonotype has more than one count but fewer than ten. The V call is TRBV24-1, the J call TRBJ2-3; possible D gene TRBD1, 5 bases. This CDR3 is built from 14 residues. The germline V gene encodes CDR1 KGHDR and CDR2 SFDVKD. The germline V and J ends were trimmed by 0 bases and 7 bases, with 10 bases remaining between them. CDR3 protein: CATSDLVGAHTQYF. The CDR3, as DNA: TGTGCCACCAGTGATTTGGTTGGGGCCCATACGCAGTATTTT.

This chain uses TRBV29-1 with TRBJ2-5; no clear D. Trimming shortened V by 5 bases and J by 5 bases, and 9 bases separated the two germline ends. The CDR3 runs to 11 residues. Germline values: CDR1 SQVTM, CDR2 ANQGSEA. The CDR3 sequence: CSVRWAETQYF. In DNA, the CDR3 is TGCAGCGTTCGGTGGGCCGAGACCCAGTACTTC.

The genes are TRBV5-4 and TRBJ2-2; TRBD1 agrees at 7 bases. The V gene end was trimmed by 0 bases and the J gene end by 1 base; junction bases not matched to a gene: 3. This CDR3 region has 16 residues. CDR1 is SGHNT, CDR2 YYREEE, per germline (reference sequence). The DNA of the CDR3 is TGTGCCAGCAGCTTGGAAGGGGGCCGGAACACCGGGGAGCTGTTTTTT. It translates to CASSLEGGRNTGELFF.

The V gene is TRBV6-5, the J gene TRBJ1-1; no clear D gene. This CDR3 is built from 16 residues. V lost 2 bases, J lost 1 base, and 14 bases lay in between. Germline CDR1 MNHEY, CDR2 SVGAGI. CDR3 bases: TGTGCCAGCAGTTACGGGATCTCTAGCTCGAACACTGAAGCTTTCTTT. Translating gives CASSYGISSSNTEAFF.

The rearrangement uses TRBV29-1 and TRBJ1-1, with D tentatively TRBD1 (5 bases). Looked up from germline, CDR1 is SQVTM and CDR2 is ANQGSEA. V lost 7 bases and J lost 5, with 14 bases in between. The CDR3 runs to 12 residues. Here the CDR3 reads CSAGLAGTEAFF. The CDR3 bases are TGCAGCGCGGGACTAGCGGGAACTGAAGCTTTCTTT.

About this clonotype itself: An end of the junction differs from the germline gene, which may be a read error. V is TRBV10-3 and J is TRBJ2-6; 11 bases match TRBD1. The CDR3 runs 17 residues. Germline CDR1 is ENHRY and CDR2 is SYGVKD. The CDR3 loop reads CASSAGQGGSGANVLTF. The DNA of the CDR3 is TGTGCCAGCAGTGCGGGACAGGGGGGATCTGGGGCCAACGTCCTGACTTTC.

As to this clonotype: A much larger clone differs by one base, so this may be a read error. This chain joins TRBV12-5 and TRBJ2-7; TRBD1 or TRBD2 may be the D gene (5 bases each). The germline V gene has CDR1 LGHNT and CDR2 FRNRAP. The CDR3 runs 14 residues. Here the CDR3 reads CAGGLPGTPREQYF. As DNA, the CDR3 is TGTGCTGGTGGTTTGCCCGGGACCCCTCGGGAGCAGTACTTC.

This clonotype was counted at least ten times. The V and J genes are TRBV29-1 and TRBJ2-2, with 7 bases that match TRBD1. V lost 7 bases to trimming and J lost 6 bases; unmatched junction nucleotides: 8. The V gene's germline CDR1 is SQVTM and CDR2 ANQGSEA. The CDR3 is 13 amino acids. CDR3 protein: CSAEGRGSGELFF. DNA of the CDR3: TGCAGCGCCGAAGGCAGGGGGTCCGGGGAGCTGTTTTTT.

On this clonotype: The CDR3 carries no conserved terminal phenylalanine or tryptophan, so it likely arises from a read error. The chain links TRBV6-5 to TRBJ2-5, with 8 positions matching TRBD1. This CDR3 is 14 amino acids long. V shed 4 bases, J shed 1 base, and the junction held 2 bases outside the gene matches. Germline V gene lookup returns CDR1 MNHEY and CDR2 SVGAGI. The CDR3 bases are TGTGCCAGCAGTTCAGGACAGGGCCAAGAGACCCAGTACATC. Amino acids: CASSSGQGQETQYI.

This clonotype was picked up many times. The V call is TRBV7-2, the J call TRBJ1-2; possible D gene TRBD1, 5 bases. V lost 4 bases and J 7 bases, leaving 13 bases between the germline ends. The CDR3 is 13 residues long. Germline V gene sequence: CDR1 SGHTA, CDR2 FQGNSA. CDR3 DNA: TGTGCCAGCAGCTCACCAGGGAGGGGTGGCTACACCTTC. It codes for CASSSPGRGGYTF.

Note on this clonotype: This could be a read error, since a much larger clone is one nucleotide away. CDR3 coding DNA: TGTACCAGCAGTTTAAGTGGGACAGGGAGGGATGGCTACACCTTC. Its translation: CTSSLSGTGRDGYTF. The genes are TRBV6-6 and TRBJ1-2, with 9 nucleotides matching TRBD1. The CDR3 is 15 amino acids. Germline CDR1 and CDR2: MNHNY and SVGAGI (reference sequence).

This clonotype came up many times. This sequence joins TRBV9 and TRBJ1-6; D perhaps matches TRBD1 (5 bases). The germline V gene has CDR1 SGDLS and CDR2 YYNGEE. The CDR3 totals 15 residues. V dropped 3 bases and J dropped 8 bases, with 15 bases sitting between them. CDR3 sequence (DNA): TGTGCCAGCAGCGCGGGACTCCTTAAACATTCACCCCTCCACTTT. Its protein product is CASSAGLLKHSPLHF.

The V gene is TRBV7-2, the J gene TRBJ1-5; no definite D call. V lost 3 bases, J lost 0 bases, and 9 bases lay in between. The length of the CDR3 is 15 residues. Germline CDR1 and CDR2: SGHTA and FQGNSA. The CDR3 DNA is TGTGCCAGCAGCTTTGTCGGGGTTAGCAATCAGCCCCAGCATTTT. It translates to CASSFVGVSNQPQHF.

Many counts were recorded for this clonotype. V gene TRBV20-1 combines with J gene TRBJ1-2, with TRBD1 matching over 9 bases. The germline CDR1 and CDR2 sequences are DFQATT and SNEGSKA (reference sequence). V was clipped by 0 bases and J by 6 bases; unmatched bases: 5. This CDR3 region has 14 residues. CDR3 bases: TGCAGTGCTAGAGATCTACAGGGGGCGAATGGCTACACCTTC. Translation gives CSARDLQGANGYTF.

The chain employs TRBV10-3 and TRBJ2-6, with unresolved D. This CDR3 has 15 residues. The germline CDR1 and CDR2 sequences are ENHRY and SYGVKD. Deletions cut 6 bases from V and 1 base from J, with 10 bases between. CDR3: CAISQGASGANVLTF. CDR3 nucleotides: TGTGCCATCAGCCAAGGAGCTTCTGGGGCCAACGTCCTGACTTTC.

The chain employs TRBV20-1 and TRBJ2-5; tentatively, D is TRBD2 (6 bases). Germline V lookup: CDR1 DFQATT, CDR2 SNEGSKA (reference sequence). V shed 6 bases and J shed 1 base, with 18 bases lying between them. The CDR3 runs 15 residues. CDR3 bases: TGCAGTGCGAAGGCCGGGCGGGGCTTCCAAGAGACCCAGTACTTC. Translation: CSAKAGRGFQETQYF.

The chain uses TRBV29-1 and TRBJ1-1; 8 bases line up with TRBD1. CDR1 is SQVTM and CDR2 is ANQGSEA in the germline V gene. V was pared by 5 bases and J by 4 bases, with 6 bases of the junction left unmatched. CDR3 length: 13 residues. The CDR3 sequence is CSVTTTGVTEAFF. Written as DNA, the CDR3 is TGCAGCGTTACTACGACAGGGGTCACTGAAGCTTTCTTT.

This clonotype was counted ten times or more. Here the CDR3 reads CASTGTANSPLHF. CDR3 nucleotides: TGTGCCAGTACCGGGACAGCGAATTCACCCCTCCACTTT. This chain uses TRBV25-1 with TRBJ1-6; 7 bases match TRBD1. The CDR3 runs to 13 residues. V was pared by 9 bases and J by 7 bases, with 6 bases of the junction left unmatched. From germline, CDR1 is MGHDK and CDR2 SYGVNS.

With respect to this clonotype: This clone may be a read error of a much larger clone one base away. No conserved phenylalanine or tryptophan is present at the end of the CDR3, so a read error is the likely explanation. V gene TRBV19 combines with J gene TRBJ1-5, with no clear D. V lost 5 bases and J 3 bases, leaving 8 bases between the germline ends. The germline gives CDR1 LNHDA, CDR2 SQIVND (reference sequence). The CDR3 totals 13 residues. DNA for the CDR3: TGTGCCAGTAGTGACGGATACAATCAGCCCCAGCATCTT. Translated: CASSDGYNQPQHL.

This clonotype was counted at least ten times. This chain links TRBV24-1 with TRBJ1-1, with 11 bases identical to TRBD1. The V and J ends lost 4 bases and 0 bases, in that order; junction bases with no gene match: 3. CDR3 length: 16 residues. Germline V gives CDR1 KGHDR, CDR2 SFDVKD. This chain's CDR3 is CATSEGTGGMNTEAFF. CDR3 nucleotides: TGTGCCACCAGTGAAGGGACAGGGGGGATGAACACTGAAGCTTTCTTT.

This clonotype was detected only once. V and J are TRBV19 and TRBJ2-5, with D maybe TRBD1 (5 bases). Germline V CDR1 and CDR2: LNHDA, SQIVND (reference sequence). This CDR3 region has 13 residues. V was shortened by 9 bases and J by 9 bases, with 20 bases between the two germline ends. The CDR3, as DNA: TGTGCCAGCAGTTACCCTGCTGGCAGGGCCCAGTACTTC. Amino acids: CASSYPAGRAQYF.

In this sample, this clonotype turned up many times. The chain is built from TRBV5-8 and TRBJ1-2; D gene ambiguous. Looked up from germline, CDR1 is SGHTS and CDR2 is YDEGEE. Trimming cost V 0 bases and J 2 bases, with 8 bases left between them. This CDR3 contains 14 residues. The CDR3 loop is CASSLVDHNYGYTF. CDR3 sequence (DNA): TGTGCCAGCAGCTTGGTGGACCACAACTATGGCTACACCTTC.

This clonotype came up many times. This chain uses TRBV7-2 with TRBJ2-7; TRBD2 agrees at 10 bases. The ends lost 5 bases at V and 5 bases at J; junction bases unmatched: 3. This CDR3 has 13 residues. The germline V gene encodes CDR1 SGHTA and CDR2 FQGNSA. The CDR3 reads CASSRTSGHEQYF. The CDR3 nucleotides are TGTGCCAGCAGCCGGACTAGCGGCCACGAGCAGTACTTC.

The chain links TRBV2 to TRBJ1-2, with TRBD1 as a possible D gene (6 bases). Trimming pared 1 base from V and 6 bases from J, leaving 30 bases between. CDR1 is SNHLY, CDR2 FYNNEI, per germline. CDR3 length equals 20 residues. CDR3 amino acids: CASSEGLTGNDGGAHNGYTF. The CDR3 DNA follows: TGTGCCAGCAGTGAAGGTCTAACAGGGAACGACGGCGGGGCGCACAATGGCTACACCTTC.